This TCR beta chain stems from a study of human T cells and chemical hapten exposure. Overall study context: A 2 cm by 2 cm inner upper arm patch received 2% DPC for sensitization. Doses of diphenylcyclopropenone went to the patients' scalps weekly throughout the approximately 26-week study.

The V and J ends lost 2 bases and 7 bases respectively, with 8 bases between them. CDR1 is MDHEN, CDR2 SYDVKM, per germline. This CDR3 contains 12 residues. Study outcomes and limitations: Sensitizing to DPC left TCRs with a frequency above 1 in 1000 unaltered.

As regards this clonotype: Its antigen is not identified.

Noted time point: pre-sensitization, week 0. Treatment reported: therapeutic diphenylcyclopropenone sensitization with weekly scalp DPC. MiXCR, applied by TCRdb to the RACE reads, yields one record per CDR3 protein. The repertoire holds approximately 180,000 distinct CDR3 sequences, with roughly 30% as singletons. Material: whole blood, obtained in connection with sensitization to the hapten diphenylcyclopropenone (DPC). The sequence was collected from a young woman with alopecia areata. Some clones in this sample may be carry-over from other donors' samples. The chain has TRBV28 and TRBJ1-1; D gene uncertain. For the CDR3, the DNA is TGTGCCAGCAGTTTAGCCCAGAGTGAAGCTTTCTTT. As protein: CASSLAQSEAFF.